Given below is one T cell receptor beta chain in context. Per the study methods: Amplification of reference gene primers provided the estimated nucleated cell counts. Data came from immunoSEQ multiplex PCR; TCRdb stores just in-frame clones and leaves some out. V, J and clone size were drawn from that table, and D and trimming were deduced from the DNA. The sample gives about 78,000 clones, roughly 86% of which show up once; around 5% is in the top ten. This sample is drawn from a study of blood T cell repertoires in COVID-19. Turning to the study itself: Samples taken during acute and convalescent COVID-19 were collected in the United States, Italy and Spain.

The TCR originated in a man aged 50 to 59 with active or convalescent COVID-19. Sequencing input: peripheral blood.

Written as DNA, the CDR3 is TGTGCCAGCTCACCACGGACAGGGAGGGACACTGAAGCTTTCTTT. Translating gives CASSPRTGRDTEAFF. The V and J genes are TRBV18 and TRBJ1-1; TRBD1 matches 8 bases. This CDR3 is 15 amino acids long. Per the germline V gene, CDR1 is KGHSH and CDR2 is LQKENI. The trim removed 1 base at V and 3 bases at J, leaving 4 bases unmatched. Based on the CDR3 plus reference TRBV18 and TRBJ1-1, the full variable domain is NAGVMQNPRHLVRRRGQEARLRCSPMKGHSHVYWYRQLPEEGLKFMVYLQKENIIDESGMPKERFSAEFPKEGPSILRIQQVVRGDSAAYFCASSPRTGRDTEAFFGQGTRLTVV.